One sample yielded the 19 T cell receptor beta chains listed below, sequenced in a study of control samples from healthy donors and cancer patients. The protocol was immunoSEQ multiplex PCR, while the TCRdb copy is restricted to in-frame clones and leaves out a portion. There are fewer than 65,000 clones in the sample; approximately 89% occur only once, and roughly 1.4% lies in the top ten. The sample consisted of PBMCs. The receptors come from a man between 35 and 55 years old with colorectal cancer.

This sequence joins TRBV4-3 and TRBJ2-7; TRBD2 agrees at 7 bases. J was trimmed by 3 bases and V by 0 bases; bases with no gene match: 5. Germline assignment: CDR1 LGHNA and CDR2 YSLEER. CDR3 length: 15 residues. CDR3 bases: TGCGCCAGCAGCCAAGAAACTAGCGACATCTACGAGCAGTACTTC. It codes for CASSQETSDIYEQYF.

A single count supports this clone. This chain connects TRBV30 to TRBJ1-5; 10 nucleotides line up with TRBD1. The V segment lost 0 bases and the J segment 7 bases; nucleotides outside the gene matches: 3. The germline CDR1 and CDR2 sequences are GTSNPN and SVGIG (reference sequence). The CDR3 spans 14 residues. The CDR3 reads CAWSVGTGDQPQHF. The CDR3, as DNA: TGTGCCTGGAGTGTGGGGACAGGGGACCAGCCCCAGCATTTT.

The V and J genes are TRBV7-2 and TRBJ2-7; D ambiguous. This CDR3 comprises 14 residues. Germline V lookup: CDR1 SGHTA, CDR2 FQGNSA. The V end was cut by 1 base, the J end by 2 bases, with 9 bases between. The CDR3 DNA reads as TGTGCCAGCAGCTTAGGAGAATCCACCTACGAGCAGTACTTC. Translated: CASSLGESTYEQYF.

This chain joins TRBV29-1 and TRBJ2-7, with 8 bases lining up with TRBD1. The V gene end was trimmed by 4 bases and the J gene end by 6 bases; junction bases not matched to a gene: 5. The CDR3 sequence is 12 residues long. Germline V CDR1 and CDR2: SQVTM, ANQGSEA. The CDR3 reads CSVGQGAGEQYF. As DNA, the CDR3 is TGCAGCGTTGGCCAGGGGGCCGGCGAGCAGTACTTC.

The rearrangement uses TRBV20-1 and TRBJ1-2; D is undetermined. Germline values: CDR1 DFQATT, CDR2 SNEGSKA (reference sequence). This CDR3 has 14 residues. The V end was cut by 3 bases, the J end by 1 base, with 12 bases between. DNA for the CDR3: TGCAGTGCTAGTCTCCAGCTGAATAACTATGGCTACACCTTC. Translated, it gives CSASLQLNNYGYTF.

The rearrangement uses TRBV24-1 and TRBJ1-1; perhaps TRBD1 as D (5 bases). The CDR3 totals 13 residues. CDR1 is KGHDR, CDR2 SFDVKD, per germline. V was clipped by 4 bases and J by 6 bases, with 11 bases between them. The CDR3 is CATSDPGLPEAFF. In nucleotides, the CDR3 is TGTGCCACCAGTGACCCGGGACTCCCTGAAGCTTTCTTT.

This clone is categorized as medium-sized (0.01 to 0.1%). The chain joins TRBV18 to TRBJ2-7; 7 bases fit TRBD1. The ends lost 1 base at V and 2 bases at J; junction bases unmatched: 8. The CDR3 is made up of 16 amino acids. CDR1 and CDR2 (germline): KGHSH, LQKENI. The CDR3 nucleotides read TGTGCCAGCTCACCACGAGACAGGGTTGGAACCTACGAGCAGTACTTC. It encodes CASSPRDRVGTYEQYF.

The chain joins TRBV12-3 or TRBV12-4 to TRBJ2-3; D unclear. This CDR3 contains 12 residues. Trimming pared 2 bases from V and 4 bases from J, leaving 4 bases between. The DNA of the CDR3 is TGTGCCAGCAGTTTACTAGCAGATACGCAGTATTTT. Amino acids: CASSLLADTQYF.

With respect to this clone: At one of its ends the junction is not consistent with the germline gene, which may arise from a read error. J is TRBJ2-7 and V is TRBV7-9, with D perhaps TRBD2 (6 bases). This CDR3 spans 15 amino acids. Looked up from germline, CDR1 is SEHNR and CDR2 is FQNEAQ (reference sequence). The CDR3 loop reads CASSIAAGAIYEQYF. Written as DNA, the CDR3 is TGTGCCAGCAGCATAGCGGCCGGGGCAATCTACGAGCAGTACTTC.

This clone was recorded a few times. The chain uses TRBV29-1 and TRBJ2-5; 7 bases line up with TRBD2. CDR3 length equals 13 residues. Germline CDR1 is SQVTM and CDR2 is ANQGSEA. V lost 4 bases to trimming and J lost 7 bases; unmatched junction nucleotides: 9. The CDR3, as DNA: TGCAGCGTTGGGGAGGGGCAGGGAGCGACCCAGTACTTC. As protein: CSVGEGQGATQYF.

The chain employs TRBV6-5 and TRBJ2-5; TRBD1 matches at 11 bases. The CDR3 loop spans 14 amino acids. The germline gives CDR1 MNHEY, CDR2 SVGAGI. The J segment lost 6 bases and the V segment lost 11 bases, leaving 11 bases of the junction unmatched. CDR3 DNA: TGTGCCGGAAGCTTCGGGGACAGGGGGAAGACCCAGTACTTC. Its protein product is CAGSFGDRGKTQYF.

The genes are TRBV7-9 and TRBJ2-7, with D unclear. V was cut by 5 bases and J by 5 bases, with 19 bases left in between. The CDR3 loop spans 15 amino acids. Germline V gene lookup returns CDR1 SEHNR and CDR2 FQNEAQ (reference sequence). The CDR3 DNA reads TGTGCCAGCAGCCCAAAGAGGAGATATGGAGACGAGCAGTACTTC. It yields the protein CASSPKRRYGDEQYF.

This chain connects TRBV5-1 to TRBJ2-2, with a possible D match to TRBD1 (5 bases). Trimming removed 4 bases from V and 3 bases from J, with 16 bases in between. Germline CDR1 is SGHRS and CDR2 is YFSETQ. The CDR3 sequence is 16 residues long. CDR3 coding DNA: TGCGCCAGCAGCCGCCAGGGTAGTACTGACACCGGGGAGCTGTTTTTT. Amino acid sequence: CASSRQGSTDTGELFF. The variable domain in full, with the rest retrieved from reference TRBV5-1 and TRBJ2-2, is KAGVTQTPRYLIKTRGQQVTLSCSPISGHRSVSWYQQTPGQGLQFLFEYFSETQRNKGNFPGRFSGRQFSNSRSEMNVSTLELGDSALYLCASSRQGSTDTGELFFGEGSRLTVL.

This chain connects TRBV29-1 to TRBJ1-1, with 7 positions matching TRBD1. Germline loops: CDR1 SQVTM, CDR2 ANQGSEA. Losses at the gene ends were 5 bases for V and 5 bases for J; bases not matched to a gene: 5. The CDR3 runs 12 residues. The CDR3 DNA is TGCAGCGTTAACAGGGGTGGAACTGAAGCTTTCTTT. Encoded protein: CSVNRGGTEAFF. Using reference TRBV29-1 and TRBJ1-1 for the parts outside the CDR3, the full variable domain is SAVISQKPSRDICQRGTSLTIQCQVDSQVTMMFWYRQQPGQSLTLIATANQGSEATYESGFVIDKFPISRPNLTFSTLTVSNMSPEDSSIYLCSVNRGGTEAFFGQGTRLTVV.

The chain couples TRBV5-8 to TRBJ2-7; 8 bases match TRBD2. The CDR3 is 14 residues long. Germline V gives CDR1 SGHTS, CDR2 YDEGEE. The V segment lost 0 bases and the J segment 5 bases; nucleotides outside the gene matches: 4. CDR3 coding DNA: TGTGCCAGCAGCTTGGTCCGGGAGGGCAACGAGCAGTACTTC. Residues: CASSLVREGNEQYF.

The CDR3 spells CASSTGQGNTEAFF. The CDR3, as DNA: TGTGCCAGTAGTACTGGACAGGGGAACACTGAAGCTTTCTTT. This sequence joins TRBV19 and TRBJ1-1; 8 bases agree with TRBD1. CDR1 and CDR2 from the germline V gene are LNHDA and SQIVND (reference sequence). V was clipped by 4 bases and J by 1 base; unmatched bases: 2. The CDR3 runs to 14 residues.

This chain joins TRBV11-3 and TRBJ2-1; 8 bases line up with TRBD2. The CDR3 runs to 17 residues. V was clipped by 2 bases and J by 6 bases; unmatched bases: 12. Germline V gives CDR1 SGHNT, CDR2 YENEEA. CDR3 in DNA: TGTGCCAGCAGCTTAAGAGCCGGCGGGAGGATCATCAATGAGCAGTTCTTC. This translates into CASSLRAGGRIINEQFF.

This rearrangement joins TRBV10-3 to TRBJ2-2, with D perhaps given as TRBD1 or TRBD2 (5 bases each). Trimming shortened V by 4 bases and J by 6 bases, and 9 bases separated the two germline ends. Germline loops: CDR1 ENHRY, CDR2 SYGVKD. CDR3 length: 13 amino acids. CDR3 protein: CAISVEGPGELFF. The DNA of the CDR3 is TGTGCCATCAGTGTCGAGGGACCCGGGGAGCTGTTTTTT.

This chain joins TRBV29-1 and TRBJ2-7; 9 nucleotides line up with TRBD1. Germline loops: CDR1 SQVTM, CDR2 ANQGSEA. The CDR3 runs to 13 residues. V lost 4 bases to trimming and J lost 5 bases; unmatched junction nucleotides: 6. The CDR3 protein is CSVVVTGGHEQYF. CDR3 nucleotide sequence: TGCAGCGTTGTTGTTACAGGGGGCCACGAGCAGTACTTC.